The rows below give T cell receptor beta chains drawn from one sample of a study of siplizumab effects on memory and regulatory T cells. Assay: immunoSEQ multiplex PCR; the TCRdb copy retains only in-frame clones and omits some. The sample includes some 65,000 clones, approximately 88% of them seen just once. The sample consisted of Tregs sorted from blood. These receptors originate from a human donor in good health. Each CDR3 is given with its conserved first and last residue. D genes are given only for firm matches. Expanded clones are given a class, and other clones once, few, many or no size at all.

>TRBV6-6|-|TRBJ1-2|-
TGTGCCCGGGGGAGCCCTAGCTATGGCTACACCTTC
CARGSPSYGYTF
>TRBV7-2|-|TRBJ2-7|-
TGTGCCAGCAGCTTAGACCCCGGGAGCTCCTACGAGCAGTACTTC
CASSLDPGSSYEQYF
>TRBV28|-|TRBJ2-7|TRBD2
TGTGCCAGCAGTTTGTCTGAGGGCGGGAGGAGGTACGAGCAGTACTTC
CASSLSEGGRRYEQYF
>TRBV18|few|TRBJ1-4|-
TGTGCCAGCTCACCGGTCGACAGGCGGAATGAAAAACTGTTTTTT
CASSPVDRRNEKLFF
>TRBV19|-|TRBJ2-5|-
TGTGCCAGTAGTAGGGGTTGGCTGGAGACCCAGTACTTC
CASSRGWLETQYF
>TRBV15|-|TRBJ2-5|-
TGTGCCACCGGGACCAGTGGGGAGACCCAGTACTTC
CATGTSGETQYF
>TRBV30|-|TRBJ2-1|-
TGTGCCTGGAAGCACGGCGGGCCCAACAATGAGCAGTTCTTC
CAWKHGGPNNEQFF
>TRBV5-4|once|TRBJ1-1|-
TGTGCCAGCAGCTTAGATTCGGGGAACACTGAAGCTTTCTTT
CASSLDSGNTEAFF
>TRBV11-1|-|TRBJ2-2|-
TGTGCCAGCAGCTCGCAGGACTGGTTGACCGGGGAGCTGTTTTTT
CASSSQDWLTGELFF
>TRBV11-3|-|TRBJ2-5|TRBD1
TGTGCCAGCAGCTTAGAACAGGGGTGGGAGACCCAGTACTTC
CASSLEQGWETQYF
>TRBV27|-|TRBJ1-5|-
TGTGCCAGCAGTTACGGGGGTGGGCAGCCCCAGCATTTT
CASSYGGGQPQHF
>TRBV28|-|TRBJ1-2|-
TGTGCCAGCAGTTTAACAGGGCGGATGCGCTACACCTTC
CASSLTGRMRYTF
>TRBV2|-|TRBJ1-3|-
TGTGCCAGCAGTGAGGTAGAAGAAGCCCCCATATATTTT
CASSEVEEAPIYF
>TRBV6-6|-|TRBJ2-4|TRBD1
TGTGCCAGCAGACGGACAGGGAGTATTCAGTACTTC
CASRRTGSIQYF
>TRBV5-4|-|TRBJ2-3|-
TGTGCCAGCAGCTTGATGTTTGCGGGAGATACGCAGTATTTT
CASSLMFAGDTQYF
>TRBV4-3|-|TRBJ2-1|TRBD2
TGCGCCAGCAGCCAAGGGACTAGCGGCTACAATGAGCAGTTCTTC
CASSQGTSGYNEQFF
>TRBV5-1|-|TRBJ1-1|-
TGCGCCAGCAGCTTGCATGCGAACACTGAAGCTTTCTTT
CASSLHANTEAFF
>TRBV5-1|-|TRBJ1-1|-
TGCGCCAGCAGCCGGGACCAAGGGTACACTGAAGCTTTCTTT
CASSRDQGYTEAFF
>TRBV5-1|once|TRBJ2-6|-
TGCGCCAGCAGCTGGGCCAACGTCCTGACTTTC
CASSWANVLTF
>TRBV11-3|-|TRBJ2-7|-
TGTGCCAGCAGCCTCCAAACAGACGCCTACGAGCAGTACTTC
CASSLQTDAYEQYF
>TRBV10-2|-|TRBJ1-1|-
TGCGCCAGCAGTGAGTGGGTTATGAACACTGAAGCTTTCTTT
CASSEWVMNTEAFF
>TRBV6-5|-|TRBJ2-7|TRBD2
TGTGCCAGCAGGGCCACTAGCGGGAGTGGGATCGAGCAGTACTTC
CASRATSGSGIEQYF
>TRBV11-1|-|TRBJ2-7|TRBD2
TGTGCCAGCAGCCGAAGACTAGCGGGAGGCCCCCTCGAGCAGTACTTC
CASSRRLAGGPLEQYF
>TRBV7-9|-|TRBJ2-1|TRBD2
TGTGCCAGCGCCCTTAGCGGGACGTACAATGAGCAGTTCTTC
CASALSGTYNEQFF
>TRBV30|few|TRBJ1-1|-
TGTGCCTGGAGTCCGGGCCCTTATCCTGAAGCTTTCTTT
CAWSPGPYPEAFF
>TRBV2|few|TRBJ1-5|TRBD1
TGTGCCAGCTCGTCGGGACAGGGGAATCAGCCCCAGCATTTT
CASSSGQGNQPQHF
>TRBV2|-|TRBJ2-7|-
TGTGCCAGCAACCAGCGGCAATCTTACGAGCAGTACTTC
CASNQRQSYEQYF
>TRBV27|-|TRBJ2-3|TRBD2
TGTGCCAGCAGGCGGGCGGGAGGCTTCACAGATACGCAGTATTTT
CASRRAGGFTDTQYF
>TRBV4-3|once|TRBJ1-2|TRBD1
TGCGCCAGCAGCCAGGGGGACAGGGGCCTAGTAGGGGGCTACACCTTC
CASSQGDRGLVGGYTF
>TRBV18|-|TRBJ2-6|TRBD2
TGTGCCAGCTCCCCCGGACTAGCGGGAGTTTTCTCTGGGGCCAACGTCCTGACTTTC
CASSPGLAGVFSGANVLTF
>TRBV4-2|-|TRBJ1-4|-
TGTGCCAGCAGCCAAGTCGTAGGGATTAATGAAAAACTGTTTTTT
CASSQVVGINEKLFF
>TRBV7-9|-|TRBJ2-4|-
TGTGCCAGCAGCTTTACGGGTGATACCAAAAACATTCAGTACTTC
CASSFTGDTKNIQYF
>TRBV2|-|TRBJ2-3|TRBD2
TGTGCCAGCAACCTAGCGGGAGGGCCTATGACAGATACGCAGTATTTT
CASNLAGGPMTDTQYF
>TRBV7-8|-|TRBJ1-6|-
TGTGCCAGCAGCTTACAGGGGAGCTCCTATAATTCACCCCTCCACTTT
CASSLQGSSYNSPLHF
>TRBV7-3|-|TRBJ2-1|-
TGTGCCAGCAGCCCGGGACTCCAGTACAATGAGCAGTTCTTC
CASSPGLQYNEQFF
>TRBV10-3|once|TRBJ2-5|-
TGTGCCATCAGTGGTCGGGGGCGGGACAATAGAAAAGAGACCCAGTACTTC
CAISGRGRDNRKETQYF
>TRBV6-6|-|TRBJ2-1|-
TGTGCCAGCAGTTACCTAAGCAGGGGCCCCTACAATGAGCAGTTCTTC
CASSYLSRGPYNEQFF
>TRBV4-1|-|TRBJ1-5|-
TGCGCCAGCAGCCAGGTTTCGGGCAATCAGCCCCAGCATTTT
CASSQVSGNQPQHF
>TRBV7-2|-|TRBJ2-6|-
TGTGCCAGCAGCTCAGCGAGGTTTCGCTCTGGGGCCAACGTCCTGACTTTC
CASSSARFRSGANVLTF
>TRBV5-4|-|TRBJ2-3|-
TGTGCCAGCAGCTCGGGACCGGGTACGCAGTATTTT
CASSSGPGTQYF
>TRBV19|-|TRBJ1-5|-
TGTGCCAGTAGTTACGGGGGTTTAGATCAGCCCCAGCATTTT
CASSYGGLDQPQHF
>TRBV4-3|-|TRBJ2-1|TRBD2
TGCGCCAGCAGCCAATCGGGACTAGCGGGAGGTGAGCAGTTCTTC
CASSQSGLAGGEQFF
>TRBV19|-|TRBJ1-3|TRBD1
TGTGCCAGTAGGGGACAGGGGTACTCTGGAAACACCATATATTTT
CASRGQGYSGNTIYF
>TRBV28|-|TRBJ1-2|-
TGTGCCAGCAGTAGCTCGCTTGATGGCTACACCTTC
CASSSSLDGYTF
>TRBV11-3|-|TRBJ2-1|TRBD2
TGTGCCAGCAGCCGAGAGACCAGCGGGAGCTCAAATGAGCAGTTCTTC
CASSRETSGSSNEQFF
>TRBV29-1|-|TRBJ1-2|TRBD1
TGCAGCGTTGAAGGGACAGGTGGATCTAACTATGGCTACACCTTC
CSVEGTGGSNYGYTF
>TRBV19|-|TRBJ2-7|TRBD1
TGTGCCAGTAGTCCCACCAAGACAGGGTGGCTTGGCGAGCAGTACTTC
CASSPTKTGWLGEQYF
>TRBV5-1|-|TRBJ2-3|TRBD2
TGCGCCAGCAGCCCGCGTGGGGGAGGGCCGTCAGATACGCAGTATTTT
CASSPRGGGPSDTQYF
>TRBV7-9|-|TRBJ2-4|-
TGTGCCAGCAGCACGACAGTTATAGCCAAAAACATTCAGTACTTC
CASSTTVIAKNIQYF
>TRBV7-2|-|TRBJ2-4|-
TGTGCCAGCAGCCCTTACGGAACCTGGAGCATTCAGTACTTC
CASSPYGTWSIQYF
>TRBV7-2|-|TRBJ2-3|TRBD2
TGTGCCAGCAGCTTTGGCGGGAGAAGCACAGATACGCAGTATTTT
CASSFGGRSTDTQYF
>TRBV2|-|TRBJ2-5|TRBD2
TGTGCCAGCAGTGGGTTGGAGCGGGAGGTTCGAGAGACCCAGTACTTC
CASSGLEREVRETQYF
>TRBV7-9|-|TRBJ2-1|TRBD2
TGTGCCAGCAGCTTAGGGCGACTAGCGGGAGCGGGGGGTGAGCAGTTCTTC
CASSLGRLAGAGGEQFF
>TRBV7-8|-|TRBJ2-7|-
TGTGCCAGCAGCTTAGCGACAGCTCCCCTGAGCTCCTACGAGCAGTACTTC
CASSLATAPLSSYEQYF
>TRBV27|-|TRBJ2-3|TRBD2
TGTGCCAGCAGTTCCCTAGCGGGAGCGGGATATACGCAGTATTTT
CASSSLAGAGYTQYF
>TRBV5-1|once|TRBJ2-1|-
TGCGCCAGCAGCTCTTCCCCCGGGAAGTTCAATGAGCAGTTCTTC
CASSSSPGKFNEQFF
>TRBV7-2|-|TRBJ1-1|-
TGTGCCAGCAGCTCCAGGGTCTCTGAAGCTTTCTTT
CASSSRVSEAFF
>TRBV11-3|-|TRBJ2-3|-
TGTGCCAGCAGCTCAAGGACAGGCACAGATACGCAGTATTTT
CASSSRTGTDTQYF
>TRBV19|-|TRBJ2-2|TRBD2
TGTGCCAGTAGTGAGCGGGGGGTTCGGACCGGGGAGCTGTTTTTT
CASSERGVRTGELFF
>TRBV11-3|-|TRBJ2-1|TRBD2
TGTGCCAGCAGCTTAGGCGGACACGGGACTAGAAGATCCTACAATGAGCAGTTCTTC
CASSLGGHGTRRSYNEQFF